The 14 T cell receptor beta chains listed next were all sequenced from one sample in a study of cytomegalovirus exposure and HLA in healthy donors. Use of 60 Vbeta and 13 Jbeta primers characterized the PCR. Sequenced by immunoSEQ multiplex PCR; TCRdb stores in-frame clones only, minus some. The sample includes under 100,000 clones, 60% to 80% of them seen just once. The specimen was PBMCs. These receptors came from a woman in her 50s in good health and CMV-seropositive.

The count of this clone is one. This chain's CDR3 is CASSPGTGLRNYGYTF. The DNA for the CDR3 is TGCGCCAGCAGCCCGGGGACAGGCCTACGTAACTATGGCTACACCTTC. V gene TRBV5-1 combines with J gene TRBJ1-2; TRBD1 aligns across 8 bases. With V trimmed by 4 bases and J by 1 base, 9 bases remained unmatched. The germline V gene encodes CDR1 SGHRS and CDR2 YFSETQ. The CDR3 consists of 16 residues.

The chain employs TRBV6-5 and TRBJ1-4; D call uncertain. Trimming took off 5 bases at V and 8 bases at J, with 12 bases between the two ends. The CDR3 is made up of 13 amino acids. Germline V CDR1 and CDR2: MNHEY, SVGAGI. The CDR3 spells CASSRGVGEKLFF. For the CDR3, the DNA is TGTGCCAGCAGTCGAGGAGTTGGGGAAAAACTGTTTTTT.

The CDR3: CASSPRGRFGMEQFF. CDR3 nucleotide sequence: TGTGCCAGCAGTCCGCGGGGTCGGTTCGGGATGGAGCAGTTCTTC. The chain recombines TRBV27 with TRBJ2-1; TRBD2 might be the D (6 bases). The CDR3 sequence is 15 residues long. The V end was cut by 5 bases, the J end by 10 bases, with 21 bases between. The germline V gene has CDR1 MNHEY and CDR2 SMNVEV (reference sequence).

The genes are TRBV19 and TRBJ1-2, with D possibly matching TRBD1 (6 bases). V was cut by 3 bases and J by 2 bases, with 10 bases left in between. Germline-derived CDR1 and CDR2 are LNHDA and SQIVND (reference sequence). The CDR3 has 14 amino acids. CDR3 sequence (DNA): TGTGCCAGTAGTATTGGGGGGGCGAACTATGGCTACACCTTC. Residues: CASSIGGANYGYTF.

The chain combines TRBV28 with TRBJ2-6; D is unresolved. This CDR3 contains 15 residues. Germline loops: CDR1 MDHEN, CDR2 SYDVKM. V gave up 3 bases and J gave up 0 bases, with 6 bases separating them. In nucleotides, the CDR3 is TGTGCCAGCAGTTTCCCCTCCTCTGGGGCCAACGTCCTGACTTTC. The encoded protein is CASSFPSSGANVLTF. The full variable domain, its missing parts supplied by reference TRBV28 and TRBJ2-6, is DVKVTQSSRYLVKRTGEKVFLECVQDMDHENMFWYRQDPGLGLRLIYFSYDVKMKEKGDIPEGYSVSREKKERFSLILESASTNQTSMYLCASSFPSSGANVLTFGAGSRLTVL.

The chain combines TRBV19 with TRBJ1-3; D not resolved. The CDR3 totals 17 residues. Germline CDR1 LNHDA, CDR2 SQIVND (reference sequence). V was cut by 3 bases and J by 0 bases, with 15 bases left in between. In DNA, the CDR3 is TGTGCCAGTAGTATTCCCCTGAGACGGAGCTCTGGAAACACCATATATTTT. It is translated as CASSIPLRRSSGNTIYF. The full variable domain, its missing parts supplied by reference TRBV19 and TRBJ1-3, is DGGITQSPKYLFRKEGQNVTLSCEQNLNHDAMYWYRQDPGQGLRLIYYSQIVNDFQKGDIAEGYSVSREKKESFPLTVTSAQKNPTAFYLCASSIPLRRSSGNTIYFGEGSWLTVV.

The CDR3 loop reads CASSFGHLNIQYF. The CDR3 DNA is TGTGCCAGCAGCTTCGGACATTTGAACATTCAGTACTTC. The chain joins TRBV7-3 to TRBJ2-4, with D perhaps TRBD1 (5 bases). From germline, CDR1 is SGHTA and CDR2 FQGTGA. The CDR3 consists of 13 residues. V dropped 3 bases and J dropped 7 bases, with 10 bases sitting between them.

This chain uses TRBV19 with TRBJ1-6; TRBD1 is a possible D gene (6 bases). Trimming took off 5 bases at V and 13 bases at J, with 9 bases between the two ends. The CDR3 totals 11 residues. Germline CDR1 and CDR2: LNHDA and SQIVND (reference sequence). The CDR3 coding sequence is TGTGCCAGTAGTGCACAGGGTCCCCTCCACTTT. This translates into CASSAQGPLHF.

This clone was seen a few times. CDR3 protein: CASSPSGGEIAFF. The CDR3 DNA sequence: TGTGCCAGCAGCCCCAGCGGCGGGGAGATTGCTTTCTTT. The chain is built from TRBV9 and TRBJ1-1; D not resolved. V shed 4 bases and J shed 11 bases, with 18 bases lying between them. Germline CDR1 reads SGDLS; CDR2 reads YYNGEE. The CDR3 has 13 amino acids.

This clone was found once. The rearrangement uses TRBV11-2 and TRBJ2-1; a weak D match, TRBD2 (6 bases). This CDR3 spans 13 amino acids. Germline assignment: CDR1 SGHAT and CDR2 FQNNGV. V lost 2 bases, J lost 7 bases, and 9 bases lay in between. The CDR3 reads CASSLQGRNEQFF. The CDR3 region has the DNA TGTGCCAGCAGCTTACAAGGGAGGAATGAGCAGTTCTTC.

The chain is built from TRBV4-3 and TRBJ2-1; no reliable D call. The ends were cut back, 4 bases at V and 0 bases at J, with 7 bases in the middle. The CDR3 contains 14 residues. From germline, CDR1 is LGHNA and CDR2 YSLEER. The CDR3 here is CASSRAFSYNEQFF. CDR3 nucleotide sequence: TGCGCCAGCAGCCGGGCGTTCTCCTACAATGAGCAGTTCTTC.

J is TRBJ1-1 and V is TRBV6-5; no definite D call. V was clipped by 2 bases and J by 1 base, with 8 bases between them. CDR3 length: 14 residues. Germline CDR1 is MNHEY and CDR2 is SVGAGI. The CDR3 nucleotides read TGTGCCAGCAGTTACCGGGAGCCGAACACTGAAGCTTTCTTT. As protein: CASSYREPNTEAFF.

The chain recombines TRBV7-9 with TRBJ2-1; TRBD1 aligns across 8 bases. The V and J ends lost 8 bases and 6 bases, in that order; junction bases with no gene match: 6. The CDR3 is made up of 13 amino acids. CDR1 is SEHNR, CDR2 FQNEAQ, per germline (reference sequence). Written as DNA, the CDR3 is TGTGCCAGCCCAGGACAGGGAGGCAATGAGCAGTTCTTC. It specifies CASPGQGGNEQFF.

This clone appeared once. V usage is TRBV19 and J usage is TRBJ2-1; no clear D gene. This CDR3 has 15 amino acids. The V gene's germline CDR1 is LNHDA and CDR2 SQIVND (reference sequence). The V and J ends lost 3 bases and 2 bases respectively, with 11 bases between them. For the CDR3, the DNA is TGTGCCAGTAGTATGGCACATAAACCCTACAATGAGCAGTTCTTC. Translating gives CASSMAHKPYNEQFF.